Here is one T cell receptor (beta chain) with its context. Its antigen is still unknown. It has no much larger one-base neighbor in the sample; base qualities were not kept. Library generation was performed with the immunoSEQ multiplex PCR assay. For the multiplex PCR, a mixture combining 60 forward primers for TCR Vbeta segments and 13 reverse primers for TCR Jbeta segments was used. The CDR3 region of rearranged TCR beta genes was amplified from genomic DNA by a multiplex PCR assay. Amplified TCR beta libraries were sequenced as 87-base-pair reads on the Illumina HiSeq System. As for the authors' bioinformatics: A later analysis tallied around 87 million unique TCR beta chains across the 600 to 700 repertoires, and around 9.9 million of those chains were shared by two or more donors. To remove PCR and sequencing errors, raw reads were error-corrected and collapsed into unique sequences using a nearest-neighbor algorithm that merged closely related sequences. CDR3 sequences were aligned to IMGT reference sequences to assign V, D and J gene segments. For a sequence to be retained, a match of at least six nucleotides to both a V gene segment and a J gene segment was required. Rearrangements were called productive when the CDR3 lacked stop codons and stayed in frame with V and J; all others were non-productive. Following IMGT convention, CDR3 was defined as the stretch from the second conserved V-encoded cysteine up to the conserved J-encoded phenylalanine. The earlier analysis of about 500 of the donors excluded sequences that lacked an unambiguous match to a single V gene segment. An earlier analysis of fewer than 750 of the donors classified V segments as functional when productive rearrangements were above 56.7% and as segregating when the standard deviation between donors was above 5%. A statistical classification framework was developed to diagnose cytomegalovirus status using the catalog of TCR beta chain sequences. In a later analysis, TCR nucleotide sequences were compared against IMGT/GENE-DB human TR gene sequences so that V and J genes could be assigned. In a later analysis, CDR3 sequences and most-parsimonious VDJ recombination scenarios were assigned using the TCRdist pipeline. In a later analysis, each TCR beta chain was defined by its CDR3 amino acid sequence together with its V-gene family, and reads without a unique V-gene family were excluded. As a way to deal with suspected cross-contamination and a sequencing artifact, a later analysis dropped 592 nucleotide sequences that were highly shared and had low generation probability. A later analysis calculated a clonal expansion index for each public chain from normalized within-repertoire ranks of inferred template counts. A later analysis computed generation probabilities with a VDJ recombination model fitted to out-of-frame rearrangements, and checked the results against IGoR. In a later analysis, TCR-TCR, TCR-HLA and TCR-CMV co-occurrence was scored with hypergeometric tests, and a repertoire-size bias correction was applied to TCR pairs. To estimate false discovery rates, a later analysis permuted the HLA or CMV assignments 20 times. A later analysis grouped co-occurring TCRs with DBSCAN, adding TCRdist sequence similarity when clustering within HLA-allele-positive subsets. Repertoires with fewer than 30,000 or more than 120,000 public chains were left out of co-occurrence clustering, as were five repertoires with anomalous nucleotide sharing. Here the immuneACCESS table is served through TCRdb, limited to in-frame sequences with V and J called. Missing clones are a known gap in these copies; in checked studies unresolved V genes cover under half, and the rest lacks a known reason. The D gene and trimming were derived from the DNA, and the V and J assignments and clone size from that table. Counted in this sample were fewer than 200,000 clones; 76% of them appeared once. The ten top clones hold 0.65% to 0.85% of the sample.

This record comes from a study of cytomegalovirus exposure and HLA in healthy donors (dated by TCRdb to the late 2010s). Concerning the study at large: According to an earlier analysis of 550 to 700 of the donors, about 190 million T cells yielded 117 million unique TCR beta sequences and 250 to 350 Gb of sequence data. A later analysis re-examined previously published TCR beta repertoires from roughly 720 donors and added high-resolution HLA genotyping to investigate patterns of TCR occurrence. The aim of the study was to test whether cataloging public T cell receptors could identify signatures of past pathogen exposure. Both class I and class II loci were covered by HLA typing, at four-digit resolution. Genome-wide SNP genotypes for about three fifths of the 666 donors were used in a later genetic analysis, which treated that subset as a discovery cohort. Rather than using new phenotypic data, the later analysis identified candidate immune exposures from TCR beta sequences and from how often those sequences occurred across donors. Donor age, sex, ethnicity and CMV serostatus were collected together with the repertoire data. Of the roughly 400 genotyped donors, 65% to 90% fell in the genetic ancestry cluster associated with self-reported Caucasian donors. Every repertoire in the discovery cohort had been generated on one and the same sequencing platform. In an earlier analysis of roughly 540 of the donors, high-throughput TCR beta sequencing was used to judge whether each TCR beta V gene segment behaved as functional or pseudogenic. Four to six DR-DQ haplotypes were handled as single units for association and clustering because linkage in the cohort was strong. A separate validation cohort of over 95 different subjects was used in addition to the approximately 640-subject first cohort. Approximately 310 gigabases of sequencing data and 78 million or so unique TCR sequences were included in an early release covering over 600 HLA-typed donors. The number of donors typed differed by locus, with about 620-630 for A, B, C, DRB1 and DQB1, roughly 550 for DQA1, approximately 570 for DPA1, and around 430 for DPB1. High-throughput TCR immunosequencing, statistical association of individual TCRs with disease status, and machine learning were combined to predict cytomegalovirus infection status. Among 398 genotyped donors of the cohort, an average of roughly 230,000 unique TCR beta nucleotide sequences was sequenced per donor, of which 15% to 20% were non-productive. The study profiled the T cell repertoires of 500 to 800 subjects by immunosequencing and related them to cytomegalovirus serostatus. Study-wide findings and limitations: Because counts were too low, roughly 17 rarely observed V segments, including chromosome 9 orphons, were left out of the earlier analysis of 587 of the donors. Roughly uniform sequencing depth across donors was assumed in presence/absence analyses, although this assumption may not hold. A cluster of highly shared sequence variants was judged likely to be a technical artifact of the sequencing pipeline. According to a later analysis, TCR association rates differed among HLA loci, with DRB1 alleles showing the most associated TCRs and HLA-C alleles showing the fewest. CMV serostatus was the only immune exposure information available for the cohort. A further reported finding was that TCR beta sequences accurately predicted the HLA-A and HLA-B alleles for most subjects in the first cohort. In an earlier analysis of a few hundred of the donors, most TCR beta V segments were observed in productive rearrangements about 90% or about 30% of the time, broadly matching IMGT annotations. Only TCR beta chains were sequenced in this cohort, and the absence of alpha or paired-chain data limited detectable features. The authors suggested that the approach could potentially be extended to other disease states and immunological phenotypes. Most CMV-associated TCR beta chains appeared to be HLA-restricted in a later analysis, and the HLA associations seemed to be driven largely by CMV exposure. A later genetic analysis associated a missense DCLRE1C variant with V-gene and J-gene trimming of TCR beta chains, and an independent cohort replicated the association. According to a later genetic analysis, donors in an Asian-associated ancestry cluster had fewer N-insertions in productive TCRs than the approximately 670-donor mean. Assigning TCR associations to individual alleles was difficult when HLA alleles, especially DR and DQ, strongly co-occurred. Several of the top co-occurrence clusters appeared to be linked to parvovirus B19, influenza, CMV and Epstein-Barr virus, according to a later analysis. A later analysis found that HLA-associated TCR beta chains were more clonally expanded and had lower generation probabilities than equally common non-associated chains. HLA typing was unavailable for some donors at each locus, so association tests used only the typed subset. A later analysis associated 17,000 or so TCR beta sequences with specific HLA alleles at a false discovery rate of 0.05. A few of the identified cytomegalovirus-associated TCR beta chains were confirmed in vitro to be specific for cytomegalovirus antigens. Across donors, most TCR sequences were observed very rarely, whereas some public TCRs were present in many individuals. The classifier was reported to diagnose cytomegalovirus status with high specificity and sensitivity in both the original cohort and the validation cohort. In the study, around 150 TCR beta chains were listed as associated with cytomegalovirus. Correlated functional status among segregating V segments might reflect linkage disequilibrium, but an unknown experimental factor could not be ruled out.

The cohort comprised 666 healthy bone marrow donors. Cohort members were all nominally healthy when sampled, although unrecorded immune exposures were likely present. The donor tested CMV seronegative, placing the donor among the 350 to 400 seronegative members of the cohort. Each donor provided a peripheral blood sample, and peripheral blood mononuclear cells were used for TCR beta sequencing. The Qiagen DNeasy Blood Extraction Kit was used to extract genomic DNA from the blood cell samples. The sample comprised PBMCs. This receptor was identified in a female donor in good health and CMV-seronegative.

The CDR3 corresponds to CASRAGQAGNTIYF. The nucleotide sequence reads as follows: TGTGCCAGCAGGGCGGGACAGGCTGGAAACACCATATATTTT. The chain is made from TRBV28 and TRBJ1-3, with 8 bases matching TRBD1. Trimmed from V: 6 bases; trimmed from J: 2 bases; junction bases lacking a gene match: 3. The CDR3 numbers 14 residues from cysteine through phenylalanine. The sequence is cut down to CDR3 DNA, 42 bases in frame from base 1. CDR1 and CDR2, per the germline V gene, are MDHEN and SYDVKM.